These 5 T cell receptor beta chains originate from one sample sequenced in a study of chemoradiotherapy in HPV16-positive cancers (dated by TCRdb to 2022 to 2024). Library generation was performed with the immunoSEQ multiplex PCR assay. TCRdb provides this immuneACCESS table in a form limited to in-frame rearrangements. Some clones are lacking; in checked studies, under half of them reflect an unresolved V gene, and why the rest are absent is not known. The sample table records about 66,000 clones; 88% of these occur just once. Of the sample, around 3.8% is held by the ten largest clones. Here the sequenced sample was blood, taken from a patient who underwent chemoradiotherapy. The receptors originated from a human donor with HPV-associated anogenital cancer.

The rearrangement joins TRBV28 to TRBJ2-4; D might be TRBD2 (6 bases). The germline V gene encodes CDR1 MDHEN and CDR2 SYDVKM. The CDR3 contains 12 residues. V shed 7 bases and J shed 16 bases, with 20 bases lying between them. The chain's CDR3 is CASKGDSPQGYF. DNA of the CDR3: TGTGCCAGCAAAGGGGACTCTCCTCAGGGATACTTC. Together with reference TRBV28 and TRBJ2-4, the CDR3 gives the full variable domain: DVKVTQSSRYLVKRTGEKVFLECVQDMDHENMFWYRQDPGLGLRLIYFSYDVKMKEKGDIPEGYSVSREKKERFSLILESASTNQTSMYLCASKGDSPQGYFGAGTRLSVL.

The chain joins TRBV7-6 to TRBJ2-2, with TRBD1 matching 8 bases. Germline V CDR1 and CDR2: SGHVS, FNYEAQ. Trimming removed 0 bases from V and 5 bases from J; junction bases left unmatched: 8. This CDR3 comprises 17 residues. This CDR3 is CASSLAGSGGMTGELFF. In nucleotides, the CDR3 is TGTGCCAGCAGCTTAGCGGGGTCAGGGGGCATGACCGGGGAGCTGTTTTTT.

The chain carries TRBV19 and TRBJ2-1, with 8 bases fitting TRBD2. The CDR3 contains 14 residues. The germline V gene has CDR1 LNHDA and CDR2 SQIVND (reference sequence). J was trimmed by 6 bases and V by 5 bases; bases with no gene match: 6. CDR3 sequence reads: CASSSGTSFNEQFF. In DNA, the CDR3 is TGTGCCAGTAGTTCCGGGACTAGTTTCAATGAGCAGTTCTTC.

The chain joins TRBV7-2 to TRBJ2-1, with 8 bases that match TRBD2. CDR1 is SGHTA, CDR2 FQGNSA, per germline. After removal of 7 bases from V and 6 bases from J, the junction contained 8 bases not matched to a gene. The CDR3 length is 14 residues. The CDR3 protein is CASTVTSATNEQFF. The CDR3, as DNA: TGTGCCAGCACCGTGACTAGCGCCACCAATGAGCAGTTCTTC.

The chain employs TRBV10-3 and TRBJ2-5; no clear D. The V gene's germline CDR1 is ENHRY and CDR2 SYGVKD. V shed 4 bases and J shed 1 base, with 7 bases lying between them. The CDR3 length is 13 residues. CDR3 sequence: CAISAGSQETQYF. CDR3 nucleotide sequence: TGTGCCATCAGTGCCGGCTCCCAAGAGACCCAGTACTTC.